Following are 30 T cell receptor beta chains from one sample sequenced in a study of cytomegalovirus exposure and HLA in healthy donors. PCR amplification relied on 60 Vbeta primers (plus 13 Jbeta primers). TCRdb's copy holds only in-frame clones and misses some; the assay was immunoSEQ multiplex PCR. This sample carries tens of thousands of clones, 81% of them seen once, and the ten largest clones take 1% to 1.5%. Sequencing was carried out using PBMCs. Receptors originate from a girl aged 2 to 10 in good health and CMV-seropositive.

V and J are TRBV7-2 and TRBJ1-5; D gene unclear. The germline CDR1 and CDR2 sequences are SGHTA and FQGNSA. This CDR3 has 14 residues. V was shortened by 0 bases and J by 0 bases, with 3 bases between the two germline ends. In DNA, the CDR3 is TGTGCCAGCAGCTTAGCGTATAGCAATCAGCCCCAGCATTTT. This encodes CASSLAYSNQPQHF. Variable domain in full (rest from reference TRBV7-2 and TRBJ1-5): GAGVSQSPSNKVTEKGKDVELRCDPISGHTALYWYRQSLGQGLEFLIYFQGNSAPDKSGLPSDRFSAERTGGSVSTLTIQRTQQEDSAVYLCASSLAYSNQPQHFGDGTRLSIL.

V gene TRBV2 combines with J gene TRBJ1-2, with 12 bases that match TRBD1. Per the germline V gene, CDR1 is SNHLY and CDR2 is FYNNEI. Unmatched junction bases numbered 6, after V lost 5 bases and J lost 2 bases. The CDR3 spans 16 residues. CDR3 nucleotides: TGTGCCAGCAGTCCCGGGACAGGGGGCGCGAACTATGGCTACACCTTC. Protein: CASSPGTGGANYGYTF.

The V call is TRBV27, the J call TRBJ2-1, with 8 bases identical to TRBD2. J was trimmed by 2 bases and V by 6 bases; bases with no gene match: 6. This CDR3 is built from 15 residues. Germline values: CDR1 MNHEY, CDR2 SMNVEV (reference sequence). CDR3 residues: CASRLADLTYNEQFF. As DNA, the CDR3 is TGTGCCAGCAGACTAGCGGACCTTACCTACAATGAGCAGTTCTTC.

The chain is built from TRBV13 and TRBJ2-5; 9 bases are shared with TRBD2. This CDR3 region has 17 residues. Germline V CDR1 and CDR2: PRHDT, FYEKMQ (reference sequence). V lost 5 bases and J lost 2; bases outside the gene matches: 12. The chain's CDR3 is CASSLKAYLAGQETQYF. CDR3 sequence (DNA): TGTGCCAGCAGCCTAAAGGCGTATCTAGCGGGACAAGAGACCCAGTACTTC.

The chain carries TRBV29-1 and TRBJ1-1; the D is unclear. Germline V CDR1 and CDR2: SQVTM, ANQGSEA. The V end lost 6 bases, the J end lost 0 bases, and 11 bases lay between the germline ends. The CDR3 runs to 13 residues. The CDR3: CSVKTPMNTEAFF. In nucleotides, the CDR3 is TGCAGCGTGAAGACACCGATGAACACTGAAGCTTTCTTT. The whole variable domain, filled in from reference TRBV29-1 and TRBJ1-1, reads SAVISQKPSRDICQRGTSLTIQCQVDSQVTMMFWYRQQPGQSLTLIATANQGSEATYESGFVIDKFPISRPNLTFSTLTVSNMSPEDSSIYLCSVKTPMNTEAFFGQGTRLTVV.

The rearrangement links TRBV28 to TRBJ1-1; 9 bases map to TRBD1. The V segment lost 11 bases and the J segment 5 bases; nucleotides outside the gene matches: 9. There are 13 residues in the CDR3. Per the germline V gene, CDR1 is MDHEN and CDR2 is SYDVKM. The CDR3 is CAAGTGLWTEAFF. The CDR3 bases are TGTGCCGCCGGGACAGGGCTTTGGACTGAAGCTTTCTTT. Together with reference TRBV28 and TRBJ1-1, the CDR3 gives the full variable domain: DVKVTQSSRYLVKRTGEKVFLECVQDMDHENMFWYRQDPGLGLRLIYFSYDVKMKEKGDIPEGYSVSREKKERFSLILESASTNQTSMYLCAAGTGLWTEAFFGQGTRLTVV.

The rearrangement uses TRBV30 and TRBJ2-7; TRBD1 agrees at 7 bases. J lost 2 bases, V lost 2 bases, and 6 bases had no gene match. The CDR3 is 14 amino acids. Germline V gene lookup returns CDR1 GTSNPN and CDR2 SVGIG (reference sequence). The CDR3 protein is CAWSRQGVTYEQYF. CDR3 in DNA: TGTGCCTGGAGTCGGCAGGGGGTAACCTACGAGCAGTACTTC.

V usage is TRBV2 and J usage is TRBJ2-4; D uncertain. Per germline, CDR1 SNHLY and CDR2 FYNNEI. The V end was cut by 6 bases, the J end by 4 bases, with 10 bases between. The CDR3 loop spans 13 amino acids. The CDR3 protein is CASRGPTKNIQYF. In DNA form, the CDR3 reads TGTGCCAGCAGGGGTCCGACAAAAAACATTCAGTACTTC. The whole variable domain, filled in from reference TRBV2 and TRBJ2-4, reads EPEVTQTPSHQVTQMGQEVILRCVPISNHLYFYWYRQILGQKVEFLVSFYNNEISEKSEIFDDQFSVERPDGSNFTLKIRSTKLEDSAMYFCASRGPTKNIQYFGAGTRLSVL.

This clone has just a few counts. The chain links TRBV5-1 to TRBJ1-4, with 9 positions matching TRBD1. V lost 2 bases, J lost 8 bases, and 7 bases stayed unmatched. Germline-derived CDR1 and CDR2 are SGHRS and YFSETQ. This CDR3 is built from 15 residues. CDR3 sequence: CASSLQQGAREKLFF. CDR3 in DNA: TGCGCCAGCAGCTTACAACAGGGGGCAAGAGAAAAACTGTTTTTT. The full variable domain, in which reference TRBV5-1 and TRBJ1-4 provide the parts outside the CDR3, is KAGVTQTPRYLIKTRGQQVTLSCSPISGHRSVSWYQQTPGQGLQFLFEYFSETQRNKGNFPGRFSGRQFSNSRSEMNVSTLELGDSALYLCASSLQQGAREKLFFGSGTQLSVL.

The chain joins TRBV27 to TRBJ2-7; weak D call: TRBD1 (6 bases). CDR1 and CDR2 (germline): MNHEY, SMNVEV (reference sequence). This CDR3 is 13 amino acids long. The V gene lost 6 bases and the J gene lost 6 bases, with 15 bases spanning the gap. DNA for the CDR3: TGTGCCAGCAGACTACAGGGATCGGGCGAGCAGTACTTC. Residues: CASRLQGSGEQYF.

This chain connects TRBV2 to TRBJ2-7; tentatively, D is TRBD1 (6 bases). The CDR3 has 17 amino acids. The V gene lost 2 bases and the J gene lost 5 bases, with 22 bases spanning the gap. CDR1 is SNHLY and CDR2 is FYNNEI in the germline V gene. This CDR3 reads CASSERWIGTGKNEQYF. The CDR3 region has the DNA TGTGCCAGCAGTGAACGGTGGATAGGTACAGGGAAAAACGAGCAGTACTTC.

The J gene is TRBJ1-2, the V gene TRBV7-9; D remains unclear. The germline CDR1 and CDR2 sequences are SEHNR and FQNEAQ (reference sequence). The CDR3 spans 16 residues. V gave up 2 bases and J gave up 4 bases, with 17 bases separating them. CDR3 residues: CASSLSSLTTSYGYTF. The CDR3 DNA follows: TGTGCCAGCAGCTTATCATCCCTGACAACGAGCTATGGCTACACCTTC.

Only one count was recorded for this clone. The chain has TRBV28 and TRBJ1-4, with D perhaps TRBD1 (6 bases). In germline, CDR1 is MDHEN, CDR2 SYDVKM. This CDR3 has 17 residues. Trimming removed 5 bases at V and 0 bases at J, with 16 bases between. Here the CDR3 reads CASSIGQTLSTNEKLFF. CDR3 in DNA: TGTGCCAGCAGTATAGGACAGACCCTTTCAACTAATGAAAAACTGTTTTTT.

The V and J genes are TRBV6-5 and TRBJ2-7; a weak D match, TRBD1 (6 bases). From germline, CDR1 is MNHEY and CDR2 SVGAGI. The germline V and J ends were trimmed by 5 bases and 3 bases, with 17 bases remaining between them. The CDR3 sequence is 15 residues long. In nucleotides, the CDR3 is TGTGCCAGCAGTAGGAACAGGGACGGTGGCTACGAGCAGTACTTC. Its protein is CASSRNRDGGYEQYF.

The chain employs TRBV7-2 and TRBJ1-5; no definite D call. Trimming shortened V by 1 base and J by 7 bases, and 23 bases separated the two germline ends. This CDR3 is 18 amino acids long. Germline lookup yields CDR1 SGHTA and CDR2 FQGNSA. This CDR3 is CASSLDGSIAQANQPQHF. The CDR3 DNA sequence: TGTGCCAGCAGCTTAGACGGTTCTATCGCGCAAGCAAACCAGCCCCAGCATTTT. The entire variable domain, with the rest obtained from reference TRBV7-2 and TRBJ1-5, is as follows: GAGVSQSPSNKVTEKGKDVELRCDPISGHTALYWYRQSLGQGLEFLIYFQGNSAPDKSGLPSDRFSAERTGGSVSTLTIQRTQQEDSAVYLCASSLDGSIAQANQPQHFGDGTRLSIL.

The rearrangement joins TRBV29-1 to TRBJ2-7; 8 bases fit TRBD2. V was clipped by 4 bases and J by 2 bases; unmatched bases: 4. The CDR3 has 13 residues. Germline loops: CDR1 SQVTM, CDR2 ANQGSEA. CDR3 DNA: TGCAGCGTTGTAACGGGAGGGGCCTACGAGCAGTACTTC. The encoded protein is CSVVTGGAYEQYF.

This chain connects TRBV5-1 to TRBJ2-5, with D maybe TRBD2 (6 bases). There are 15 residues in the CDR3. With 1 base removed from V and 3 bases from J, the gap between germline ends came to 13 bases. From germline, CDR1 is SGHRS and CDR2 YFSETQ. DNA of the CDR3: TGCGCCAGCAGCTTGCCCGGGACTTTAGAAGAGACCCAGTACTTC. Translating it yields CASSLPGTLEETQYF.

The chain uses TRBV30 and TRBJ1-4; D is unclear. The V gene's germline CDR1 is GTSNPN and CDR2 SVGIG (reference sequence). The CDR3 runs 11 residues. The V end was cut by 1 base, the J end by 11 bases, with 8 bases between. The CDR3 loop reads CAWSGGRKLFF. The CDR3 nucleotides are TGTGCCTGGAGTGGCGGGAGGAAACTGTTTTTT.

The chain employs TRBV18 and TRBJ2-7; TRBD2 matches at 8 bases. From germline, CDR1 is KGHSH and CDR2 LQKENI. The J segment lost 5 bases and the V segment lost 6 bases, leaving 6 bases of the junction unmatched. The CDR3 totals 13 residues. CDR3: CASSTGGPDEQYF. In DNA form, the CDR3 reads TGTGCCAGCTCCACGGGAGGGCCTGACGAGCAGTACTTC.

The chain joins TRBV7-9 to TRBJ1-2; the D gene is possibly TRBD1 (5 bases). V was shortened by 4 bases and J by 3 bases, with 21 bases between the two germline ends. Germline loops: CDR1 SEHNR, CDR2 FQNEAQ (reference sequence). CDR3 length: 17 residues. The CDR3 nucleotides read TGTGCCAGCAGCTCTCTTTCGGACAAGGCCTACCACTATGGCTACACCTTC. This translates into CASSSLSDKAYHYGYTF. Full variable domain (outside the CDR3, taken from reference TRBV7-9 and TRBJ1-2): DTGVSQNPRHKITKRGQNVTFRCDPISEHNRLYWYRQTLGQGPEFLTYFQNEAQLEKSRLLSDRFSAERPKGSFSTLEIQRTEQGDSAMYLCASSSLSDKAYHYGYTFGSGTRLTVV.

The chain joins TRBV27 to TRBJ1-1, with unresolved D. The CDR3 spans 12 residues. Per germline, CDR1 MNHEY and CDR2 SMNVEV (reference sequence). V dropped 4 bases and J dropped 7 bases, with 10 bases sitting between them. CDR3 in DNA: TGTGCCAGCAGTTCAACCTTGAGTGAAGCTTTCTTT. Protein product: CASSSTLSEAFF.

This chain connects TRBV18 to TRBJ1-1, with unresolved D. The CDR3 has 18 amino acids. Trimming stripped 2 bases from V and 3 bases from J, with 22 bases between. CDR1 KGHSH and CDR2 LQKENI come from the germline V gene. CDR3: CASSPSVPQGLRDTEAFF. CDR3 coding DNA: TGTGCCAGCTCACCAAGTGTTCCCCAAGGGTTGAGGGACACTGAAGCTTTCTTT.

V gene TRBV25-1 combines with J gene TRBJ2-1; 8 nucleotides line up with TRBD2. The germline CDR1 and CDR2 sequences are MGHDK and SYGVNS. V trimming: 3 bases; J trimming: 1 base; junction bases outside the gene matches: 2. The CDR3 is made up of 15 amino acids. CDR3 nucleotides: TGTGCCAGCAGTGACTTAGCGGGATCCTACAATGAGCAGTTCTTC. Its protein is CASSDLAGSYNEQFF.

The chain is built from TRBV15 and TRBJ1-2; D possibly corresponds to TRBD1 (5 bases). This CDR3 spans 12 amino acids. Germline values: CDR1 LNHNV, CDR2 YYDKDF (reference sequence). V was shortened by 2 bases and J by 7 bases, with 8 bases between the two germline ends. The chain's CDR3 is CATSRQGAGYTF. CDR3 coding DNA: TGTGCCACCAGCAGACAGGGCGCTGGCTACACCTTC.

The rearrangement joins TRBV28 to TRBJ2-1; D may be TRBD2 (6 bases). Germline assignment: CDR1 MDHEN and CDR2 SYDVKM. The CDR3 runs to 14 residues. The ends were cut back, 2 bases at V and 10 bases at J, with 15 bases in the middle. The CDR3 loop reads CASSLPRTIQEQFF. DNA of the CDR3: TGTGCCAGCAGTTTACCACGGACTATCCAGGAGCAGTTCTTC.

The rearrangement uses TRBV13 and TRBJ2-1; 11 bases agree with TRBD2. The V and J ends lost 5 bases and 3 bases, in that order; junction bases with no gene match: 3. In germline, CDR1 is PRHDT, CDR2 FYEKMQ (reference sequence). The CDR3 spans 15 residues. CDR3 DNA sequence: TGTGCCAGCAGCCCCGGGACTAGCGGCTACAATGAGCAGTTCTTC. This translates into CASSPGTSGYNEQFF.

This sequence joins TRBV5-1 and TRBJ2-1; 12 bases match TRBD2. Unmatched junction bases numbered 4, after V lost 1 base and J lost 5 bases. Germline loops: CDR1 SGHRS, CDR2 YFSETQ. CDR3 size: 16 residues. The CDR3 spells CASSLRRLAGDNEQFF. CDR3 coding DNA: TGCGCCAGCAGCTTGCGGAGACTAGCGGGAGACAATGAGCAGTTCTTC.

The genes are TRBV4-3 and TRBJ2-2; 7 bases align to TRBD2. Looked up from germline, CDR1 is LGHNA and CDR2 is YSLEER. The CDR3 runs 16 residues. J gave up 0 bases and V 0 bases, and 1 base lay outside the gene matches. The CDR3: CASSQDLAANTGELFF. In nucleotides, the CDR3 is TGCGCCAGCAGCCAAGACCTAGCGGCGAACACCGGGGAGCTGTTTTTT.

V gene TRBV5-1 combines with J gene TRBJ1-1, with D hard to call. Germline loops: CDR1 SGHRS, CDR2 YFSETQ. Trimming took 0 bases from V and 6 from J, leaving 12 bases between them. CDR3 length equals 14 residues. The DNA for the CDR3 is TGCGCCAGCAGCTTGGCCATGGGTGGGCCTGAAGCTTTCTTT. It is translated as CASSLAMGGPEAFF.

V gene TRBV29-1 combines with J gene TRBJ2-1, with D possibly being TRBD2 (6 bases). Looked up from germline, CDR1 is SQVTM and CDR2 is ANQGSEA. CDR3 length equals 14 residues. The V and J ends lost 7 bases and 8 bases respectively, with 21 bases between them. The CDR3 spells CSGGGGGPAHEQFF. CDR3 bases: TGCAGCGGTGGGGGAGGCGGACCCGCCCATGAGCAGTTCTTC.